These 7 T cell receptor beta chains were all obtained from the same sample, sequenced in a study of T cell responses to AZD1222 COVID-19 vaccine. Only in-frame clones appear in the TCRdb table, and some are missing; sequencing was by immunoSEQ multiplex PCR. Seen here are about 85,000 clones, around 90% observed once, and the top ten hold around 3%. The sample was peripheral blood, taken on day 0 of AZD1222 vaccination. The receptors were gathered from an adult in good health.

This rearrangement joins TRBV5-1 to TRBJ2-6, with D possibly called TRBD1 or TRBD2 (6 bases each). The germline V gene encodes CDR1 SGHRS and CDR2 YFSETQ. V was clipped by 4 bases and J by 0 bases, with 14 bases between them. CDR3 length: 17 residues. The CDR3 loop reads CASSIIGGSSGANVLTF. DNA for the CDR3: TGCGCCAGCAGCATTATAGGGGGGAGCTCTGGGGCCAACGTCCTGACTTTC.

The chain uses TRBV28 and TRBJ1-1; a possible D gene is TRBD1 (6 bases). Germline V CDR1 and CDR2: MDHEN, SYDVKM. This CDR3 contains 12 residues. Trimming left V 3 bases short and J 10 bases short, with 12 bases between. The CDR3 loop is CASSFEDRRAFF. For the CDR3, the DNA is TGTGCCAGCAGTTTTGAGGACAGACGAGCTTTCTTT.

This chain joins TRBV28 and TRBJ1-2; possible D gene TRBD1, 6 bases. Germline loops: CDR1 MDHEN, CDR2 SYDVKM. V lost 2 bases and J 8 bases, leaving 12 bases between the germline ends. The CDR3 consists of 13 residues. This CDR3 is CASSLGQGRGYTF. CDR3 DNA sequence: TGTGCCAGCAGTTTAGGGCAGGGGAGGGGCTACACCTTC.

The V and J genes are TRBV2 and TRBJ1-2; no definite D call. Per germline, CDR1 SNHLY and CDR2 FYNNEI. V lost 4 bases and J lost 2, with 5 bases in between. The CDR3 covers 12 residues. This CDR3 reads CASSVGNYGYTF. The CDR3 region has the DNA TGTGCCAGCAGTGTGGGGAACTATGGCTACACCTTC.

J is TRBJ1-1 and V is TRBV7-3, with D unclear. This CDR3 has 13 residues. V dropped 5 bases and J dropped 1 base, with 8 bases sitting between them. CDR1 is SGHTA and CDR2 is FQGTGA in the germline V gene. The DNA of the CDR3 is TGTGCCAGCAGCATTAGACCGAACACTGAAGCTTTCTTT. It specifies CASSIRPNTEAFF.

The CDR3 reads CASRVNQFHEQYF. The CDR3 coding sequence is TGCGCCAGCAGGGTAAACCAGTTCCACGAGCAGTACTTC. This chain joins TRBV23-1 and TRBJ2-7, with D unclear. TRBV23-1 is assigned to the ORF class and has an uncertain function. CDR3 length equals 13 residues. Trimming left V 6 bases short and J 5 bases short, with 14 bases between.

This chain joins TRBV9 and TRBJ1-3, with D hard to call. The CDR3 consists of 14 residues. Germline lookup yields CDR1 SGDLS and CDR2 YYNGEE. The V end lost 2 bases, the J end lost 0 bases, and 6 bases lay between the germline ends. The CDR3 nucleotides are TGTGCCAGCAGCGTTGCCAGCTCTGGAAACACCATATATTTT. It translates to CASSVASSGNTIYF. The variable domain in full, with the rest retrieved from reference TRBV9 and TRBJ1-3, is DSGVTQTPKHLITATGQRVTLRCSPRSGDLSVYWYQQSLDQGLQFLIQYYNGEERAKGNILERFSAQQFPDLHSELNLSSLELGDSALYFCASSVASSGNTIYFGEGSWLTVV.